What follows is one T cell receptor (beta chain) and its context. Its antigen is unknown. Researchers built TCR beta libraries using quantitative 5'-RACE with molecular barcodes. TCRdb analysed the 5' RACE reads with MiXCR anew, one entry per CDR3 protein. Of fewer than 750,000 distinct CDR3 sequences detected, around 17% appear once; the ten largest clones hold 19%. The CDR3 covers 19 residues. The J segment lost 0 bases and the V segment lost 6 bases, leaving 15 bases of the junction unmatched. Germline V gene lookup returns CDR1 MNHEY and CDR2 SVGEGT. This specimen belongs to a study of CD8 T cells in ankylosing spondylitis. Study-level findings and limits: Within matched ankylosing spondylitis synovial fluid, disease-linked clones were reportedly significantly enriched. Apparently characteristic of ankylosing spondylitis blood was a TCR beta motif (eight highly homologous variants). CD8+ cells made up the disease-linked clones, which were relatively rare in peripheral blood. Previously reported in reactive arthritis synovial fluid and blood were some of the motif variants.

The receptor comes from a male donor with ankylosing spondylitis. Sequencing used blood, either unsorted or a sorted T cell fraction (not recorded which). This chain connects TRBV6-2 or TRBV6-3 to TRBJ1-5; 9 nucleotides align to TRBD1. The CDR3 protein is CASRPTPQDRGHSNQPQHF. DNA for the CDR3: TGTGCCAGCAGACCTACCCCCCAGGACAGGGGCCATAGCAATCAGCCCCAGCATTTT.